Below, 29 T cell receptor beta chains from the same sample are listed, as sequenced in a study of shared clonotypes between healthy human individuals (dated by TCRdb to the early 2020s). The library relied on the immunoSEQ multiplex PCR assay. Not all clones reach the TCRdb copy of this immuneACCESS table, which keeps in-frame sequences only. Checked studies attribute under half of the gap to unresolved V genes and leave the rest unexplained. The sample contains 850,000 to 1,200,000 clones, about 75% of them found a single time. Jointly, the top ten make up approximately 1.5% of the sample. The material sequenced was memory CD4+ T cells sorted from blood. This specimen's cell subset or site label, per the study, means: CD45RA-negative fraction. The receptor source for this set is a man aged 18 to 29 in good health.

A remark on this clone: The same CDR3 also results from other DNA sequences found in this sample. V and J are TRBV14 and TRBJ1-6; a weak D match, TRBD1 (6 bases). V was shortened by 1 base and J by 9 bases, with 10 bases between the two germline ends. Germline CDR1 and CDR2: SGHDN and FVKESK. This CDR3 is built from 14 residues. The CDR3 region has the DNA TGTGCCAGCAGCCAAGCCCGAGGGGGTTCACCCCTCCACTTT. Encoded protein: CASSQARGGSPLHF.

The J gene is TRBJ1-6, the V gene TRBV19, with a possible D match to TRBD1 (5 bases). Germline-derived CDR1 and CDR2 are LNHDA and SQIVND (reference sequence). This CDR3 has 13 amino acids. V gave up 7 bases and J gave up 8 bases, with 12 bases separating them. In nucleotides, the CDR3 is TGTGCCAGTAATCAGGGCACGGATTCACCCCTCCACTTT. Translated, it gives CASNQGTDSPLHF.

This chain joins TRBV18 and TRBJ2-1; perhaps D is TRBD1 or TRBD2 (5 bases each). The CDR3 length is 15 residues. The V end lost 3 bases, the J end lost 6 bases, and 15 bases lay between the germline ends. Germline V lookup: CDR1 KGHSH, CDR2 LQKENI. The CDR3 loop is CASSPPLATGNEQFF. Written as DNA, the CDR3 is TGTGCCAGCTCACCGCCTCTAGCCACAGGCAATGAGCAGTTCTTC.

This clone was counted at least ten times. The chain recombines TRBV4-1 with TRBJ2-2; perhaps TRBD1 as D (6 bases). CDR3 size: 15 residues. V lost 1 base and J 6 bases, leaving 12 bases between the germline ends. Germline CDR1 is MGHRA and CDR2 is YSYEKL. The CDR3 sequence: CASSQGQGMAGELFF. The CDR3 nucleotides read TGCGCCAGCAGCCAAGGCCAGGGGATGGCCGGGGAGCTGTTTTTT.

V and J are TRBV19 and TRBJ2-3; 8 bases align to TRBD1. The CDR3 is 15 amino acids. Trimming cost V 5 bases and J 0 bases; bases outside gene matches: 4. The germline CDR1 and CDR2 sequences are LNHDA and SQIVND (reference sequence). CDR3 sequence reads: CASSPGQESTDTQYF. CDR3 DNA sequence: TGTGCCAGTAGTCCGGGACAGGAGAGCACAGATACGCAGTATTTT.

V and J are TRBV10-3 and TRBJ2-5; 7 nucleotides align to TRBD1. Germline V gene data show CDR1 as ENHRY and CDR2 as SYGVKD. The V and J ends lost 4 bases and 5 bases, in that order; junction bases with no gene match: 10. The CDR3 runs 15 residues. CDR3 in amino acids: CAISGGQARGETQYF. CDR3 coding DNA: TGTGCCATCAGTGGTGGACAGGCCCGAGGGGAGACCCAGTACTTC.

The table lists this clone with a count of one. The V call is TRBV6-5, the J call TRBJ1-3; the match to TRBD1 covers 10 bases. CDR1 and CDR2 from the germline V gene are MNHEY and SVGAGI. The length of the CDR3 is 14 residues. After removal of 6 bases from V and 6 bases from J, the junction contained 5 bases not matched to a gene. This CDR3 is CASRTTGGSNTIYF. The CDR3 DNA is TGTGCCAGCAGAACGACAGGGGGCTCAAACACCATATATTTT.

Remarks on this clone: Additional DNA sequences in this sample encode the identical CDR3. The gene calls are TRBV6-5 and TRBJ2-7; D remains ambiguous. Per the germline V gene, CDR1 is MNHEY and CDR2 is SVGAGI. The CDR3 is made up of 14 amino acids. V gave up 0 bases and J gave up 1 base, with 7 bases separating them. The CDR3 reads CASSYSPGSYEQYF. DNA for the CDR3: TGTGCCAGCAGTTACTCCCCAGGTTCCTACGAGCAGTACTTC.

The CDR3 reads CASSLDWQGGAFF. CDR3 nucleotides: TGTGCCAGCAGCTTGGATTGGCAGGGTGGAGCTTTCTTT. V is TRBV5-6 and J is TRBJ1-1; a possible D gene is TRBD1 (5 bases). The CDR3 runs 13 residues. CDR1 SGHDT and CDR2 YYEEEE come from the germline V gene. V lost 0 bases to trimming and J lost 10 bases, with 13 bases between them.

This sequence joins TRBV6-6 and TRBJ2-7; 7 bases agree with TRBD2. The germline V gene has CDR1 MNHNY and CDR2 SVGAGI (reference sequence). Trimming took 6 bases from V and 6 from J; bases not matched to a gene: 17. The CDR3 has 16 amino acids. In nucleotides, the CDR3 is TGTGCCAGCAGCTACCGCCCAGGACTAGGTAGTCGCGAGCAGTACTTC. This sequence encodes CASSYRPGLGSREQYF.

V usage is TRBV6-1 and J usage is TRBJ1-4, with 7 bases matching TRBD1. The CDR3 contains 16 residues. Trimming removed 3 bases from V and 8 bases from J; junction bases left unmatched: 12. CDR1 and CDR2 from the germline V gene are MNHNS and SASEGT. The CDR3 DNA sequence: TGTGCCAGCAGTGACCCCTACAGGGGATGGCAAGAAAAACTGTTTTTT. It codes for CASSDPYRGWQEKLFF.

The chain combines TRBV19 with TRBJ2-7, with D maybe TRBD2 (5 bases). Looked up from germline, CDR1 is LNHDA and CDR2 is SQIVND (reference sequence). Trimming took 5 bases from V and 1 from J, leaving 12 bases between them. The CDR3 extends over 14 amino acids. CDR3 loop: CASSLRTGSYEQYF. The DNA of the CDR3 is TGTGCCAGTAGTCTCCGGACGGGATCCTACGAGCAGTACTTC.

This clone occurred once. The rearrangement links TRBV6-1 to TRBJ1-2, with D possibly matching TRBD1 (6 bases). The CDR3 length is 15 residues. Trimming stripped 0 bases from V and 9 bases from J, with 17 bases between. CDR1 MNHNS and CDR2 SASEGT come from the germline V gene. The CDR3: CASSEALRPGESYTF. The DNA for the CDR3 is TGTGCCAGCAGTGAAGCGCTTCGGCCAGGGGAGAGCTACACCTTC.

CDR3 nucleotides: TGTGCCAGCAGTACCCAAGGGGGGAACACTGAAGCTTTCTTT. It codes for CASSTQGGNTEAFF. The chain links TRBV6-1 to TRBJ1-1, with D possibly TRBD1 on 6 matching bases. CDR1 is MNHNS, CDR2 SASEGT, per germline. V lost 5 bases and J lost 1, with 11 bases in between. This CDR3 is 14 amino acids long.

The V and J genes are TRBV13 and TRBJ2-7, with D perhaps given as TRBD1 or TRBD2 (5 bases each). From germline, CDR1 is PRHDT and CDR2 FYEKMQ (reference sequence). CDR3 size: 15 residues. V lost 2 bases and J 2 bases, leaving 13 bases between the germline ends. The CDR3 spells CASSLKGLGAYEQYF. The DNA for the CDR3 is TGTGCCAGCAGCTTAAAGGGGCTGGGGGCCTACGAGCAGTACTTC.

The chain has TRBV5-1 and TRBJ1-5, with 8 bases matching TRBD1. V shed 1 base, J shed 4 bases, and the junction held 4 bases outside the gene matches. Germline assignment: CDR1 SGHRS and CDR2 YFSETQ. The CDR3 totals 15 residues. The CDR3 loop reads CASSLLGQENQPQHF. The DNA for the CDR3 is TGCGCCAGCAGCTTGTTGGGACAGGAAAATCAGCCCCAGCATTTT.

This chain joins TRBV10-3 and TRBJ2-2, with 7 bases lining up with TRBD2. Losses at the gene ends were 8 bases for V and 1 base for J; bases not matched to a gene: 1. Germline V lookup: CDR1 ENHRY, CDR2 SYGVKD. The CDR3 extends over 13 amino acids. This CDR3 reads CAIGGGNTGELFF. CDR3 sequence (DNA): TGTGCCATCGGCGGGGGGAACACCGGGGAGCTGTTTTTT.

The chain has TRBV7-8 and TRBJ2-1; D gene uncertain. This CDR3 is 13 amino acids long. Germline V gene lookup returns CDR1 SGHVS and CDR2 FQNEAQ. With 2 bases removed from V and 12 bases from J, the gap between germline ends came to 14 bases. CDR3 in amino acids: CASSLRASLGQFF. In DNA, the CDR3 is TGTGCCAGCAGCTTAAGGGCCAGCCTTGGGCAGTTCTTC.

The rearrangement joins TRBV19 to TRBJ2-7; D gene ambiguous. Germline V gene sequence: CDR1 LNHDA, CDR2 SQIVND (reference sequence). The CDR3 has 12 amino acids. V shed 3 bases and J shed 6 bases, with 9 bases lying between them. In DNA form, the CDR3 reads TGTGCCAGTAGTATCCCTCCCCTCGAGCAGTACTTC. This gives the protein CASSIPPLEQYF.

CDR3 residues: CASSDSWTGGNSPLHF. The CDR3 DNA is TGCGCCAGCAGTGATAGTTGGACAGGGGGCAATTCACCCCTCCACTTT. This chain connects TRBV10-1 to TRBJ1-6; 11 bases agree with TRBD1. J gave up 7 bases and V 3 bases, and 5 bases lay outside the gene matches. The length of the CDR3 is 16 residues. Germline CDR1 and CDR2: WNHNN and SYGVQD (reference sequence).

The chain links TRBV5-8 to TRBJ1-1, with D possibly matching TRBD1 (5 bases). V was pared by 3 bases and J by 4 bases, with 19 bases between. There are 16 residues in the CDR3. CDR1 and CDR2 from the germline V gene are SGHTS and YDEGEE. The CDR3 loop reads CASSSGLKDMGTEAFF. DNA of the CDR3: TGTGCCAGCAGCTCGGGACTCAAGGACATGGGCACTGAAGCTTTCTTT.

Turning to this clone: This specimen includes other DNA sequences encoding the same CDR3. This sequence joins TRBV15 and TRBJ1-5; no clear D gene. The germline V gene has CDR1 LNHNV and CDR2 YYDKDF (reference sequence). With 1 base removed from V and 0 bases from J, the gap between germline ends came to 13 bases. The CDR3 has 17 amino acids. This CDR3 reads CATSRAMTGDSNQPQHF. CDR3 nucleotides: TGTGCCACCAGCAGAGCCATGACCGGAGATAGCAATCAGCCCCAGCATTTT. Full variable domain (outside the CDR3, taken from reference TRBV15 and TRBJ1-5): DAMVIQNPRYQVTQFGKPVTLSCSQTLNHNVMYWYQQKSSQAPKLLFHYYDKDFNNEADTPDNFQSRRPNTSFCFLDIRSPGLGDTAMYLCATSRAMTGDSNQPQHFGDGTRLSIL.

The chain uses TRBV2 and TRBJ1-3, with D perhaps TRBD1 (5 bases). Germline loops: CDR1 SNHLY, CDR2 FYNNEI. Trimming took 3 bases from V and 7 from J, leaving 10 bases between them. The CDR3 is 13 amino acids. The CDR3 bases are TGTGCCAGCAGTGAGCAGGGTGGGAACACCATATATTTT. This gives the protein CASSEQGGNTIYF.

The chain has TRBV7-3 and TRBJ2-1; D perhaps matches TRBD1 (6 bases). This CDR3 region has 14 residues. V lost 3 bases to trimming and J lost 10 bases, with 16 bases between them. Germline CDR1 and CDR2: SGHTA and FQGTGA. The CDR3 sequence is CASSLTGAEGEQFF. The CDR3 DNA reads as TGTGCCAGCAGCTTGACAGGCGCTGAGGGAGAGCAGTTCTTC.

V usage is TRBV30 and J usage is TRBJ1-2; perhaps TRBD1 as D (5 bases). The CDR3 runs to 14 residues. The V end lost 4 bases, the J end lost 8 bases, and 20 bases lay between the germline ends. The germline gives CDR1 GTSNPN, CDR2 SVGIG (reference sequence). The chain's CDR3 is CAWTRPGRVIGYTF. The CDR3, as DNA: TGTGCCTGGACCCGCCCGGGCAGGGTTATAGGCTACACCTTC.

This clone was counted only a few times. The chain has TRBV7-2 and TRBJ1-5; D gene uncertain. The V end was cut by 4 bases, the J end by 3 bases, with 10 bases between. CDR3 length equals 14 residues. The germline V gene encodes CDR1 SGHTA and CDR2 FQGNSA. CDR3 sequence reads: CASSSPENNQPQHF. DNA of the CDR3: TGTGCCAGCAGCTCTCCGGAGAACAATCAGCCCCAGCATTTT.

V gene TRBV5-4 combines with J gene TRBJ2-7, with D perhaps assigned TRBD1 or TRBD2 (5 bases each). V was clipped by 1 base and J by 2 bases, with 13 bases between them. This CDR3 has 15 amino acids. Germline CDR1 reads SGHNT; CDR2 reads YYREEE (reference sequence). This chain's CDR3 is CASSLRSGRTYEQYF. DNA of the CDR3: TGTGCCAGCAGCTTGAGGTCGGGGCGTACCTACGAGCAGTACTTC. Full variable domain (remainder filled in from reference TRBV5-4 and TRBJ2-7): ETGVTQSPTHLIKTRGQQVTLRCSSQSGHNTVSWYQQALGQGPQFIFQYYREEENGRGNFPPRFSGLQFPNYSSELNVNALELDDSALYLCASSLRSGRTYEQYFGPGTRLTVT.

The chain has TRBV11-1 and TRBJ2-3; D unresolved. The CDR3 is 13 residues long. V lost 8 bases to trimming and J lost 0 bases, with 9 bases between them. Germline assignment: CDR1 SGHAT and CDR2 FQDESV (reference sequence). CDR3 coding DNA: TGTGCCAGCCTATGGGGAAGCACAGATACGCAGTATTTT. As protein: CASLWGSTDTQYF.

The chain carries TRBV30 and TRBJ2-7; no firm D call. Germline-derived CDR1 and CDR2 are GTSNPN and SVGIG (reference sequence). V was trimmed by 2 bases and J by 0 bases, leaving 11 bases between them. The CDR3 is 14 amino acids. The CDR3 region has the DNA TGTGCCTGGAGTCGAGGTGAACCCTCCTACGAGCAGTACTTC. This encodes CAWSRGEPSYEQYF.